Shown below are 17 T cell receptor beta chains from a single sample sequenced in a study of blood T cell repertoires in COVID-19. TCRdb's copy holds only in-frame clones and misses some; the assay was immunoSEQ multiplex PCR. The sample carries 110,000 to 150,000 clones, 65% to 80% recorded once. The sequenced material came from peripheral blood. These receptor sequences come from a woman aged 55-70 years with acute or convalescent COVID-19.

The chain couples TRBV7-6 to TRBJ2-2; 8 nucleotides agree with TRBD1. Per germline, CDR1 SGHVS and CDR2 FNYEAQ. CDR3 size: 16 residues. V lost 3 bases, J lost 1 base, and 4 bases stayed unmatched. CDR3 sequence reads: CASSFRTGRNTGELFF. The CDR3 DNA follows: TGTGCCAGCAGCTTCAGGACAGGGAGGAACACCGGGGAGCTGTTTTTT.

V and J are TRBV5-4 and TRBJ2-5; no firm D call. Trimming cost V 2 bases and J 1 base, with 6 bases left between them. Looked up from germline, CDR1 is SGHNT and CDR2 is YYREEE (reference sequence). CDR3 length equals 13 residues. The CDR3 protein is CASSFPTQETQYF. The CDR3 region has the DNA TGTGCCAGCAGCTTTCCTACCCAAGAGACCCAGTACTTC. Full variable domain (missing parts from reference TRBV5-4 and TRBJ2-5): ETGVTQSPTHLIKTRGQQVTLRCSSQSGHNTVSWYQQALGQGPQFIFQYYREEENGRGNFPPRFSGLQFPNYSSELNVNALELDDSALYLCASSFPTQETQYFGPGTRLLVL.

V gene TRBV4-1 combines with J gene TRBJ2-1, with 9 nucleotides matching TRBD2. Looked up from germline, CDR1 is MGHRA and CDR2 is YSYEKL. Germline trimming cut 8 bases from V and 3 bases from J; bases unmatched to any gene: 8. The CDR3 is 15 residues long. The chain's CDR3 is CASAQTSGSYNEQFF. The CDR3 region has the DNA TGCGCCAGCGCCCAGACTAGCGGCAGCTACAATGAGCAGTTCTTC.

V usage is TRBV4-1 and J usage is TRBJ2-3; 10 bases fit TRBD2. Per the germline V gene, CDR1 is MGHRA and CDR2 is YSYEKL. The CDR3 contains 16 residues. Trimming at V came to 1 base and at J to 5 bases, leaving 6 bases not matched to a gene. The CDR3 nucleotides read TGCGCCAGCAGCCAAGCAGCTAGCGGGAGATTAGATACGCAGTATTTT. It translates to CASSQAASGRLDTQYF.

As concerns this clone: One end of the junction does not line up with germline, which may come from a read error. The rearrangement joins TRBV7-9 to TRBJ2-7; 8 bases match TRBD1. Germline CDR1 is SEHNR and CDR2 is FQNEAQ (reference sequence). This CDR3 spans 12 amino acids. DNA of the CDR3: TGTGCCAGCAGCTCCTCAGGGACAGGCGGTGACTTC. As protein: CASSSSGTGGDF.

CDR3 nucleotides: TGCGCCAGCAGCCTCACGATGATGGGCGGGCGGGGTGAAAACAATGAGCAGTTCTTC. Its protein product is CASSLTMMGGRGENNEQFF. The rearrangement links TRBV5-1 to TRBJ2-1; maybe TRBD2 (6 bases). V lost 4 bases, J lost 5 bases, and 28 bases lay in between. Looked up from germline, CDR1 is SGHRS and CDR2 is YFSETQ. The CDR3 contains 19 residues.

This chain links TRBV7-9 with TRBJ1-1; the match to TRBD1 covers 7 bases. The CDR3 is 12 amino acids. V lost 3 bases to trimming and J lost 8 bases; unmatched junction nucleotides: 3. CDR1 is SEHNR and CDR2 is FQNEAQ in the germline V gene (reference sequence). CDR3 DNA sequence: TGTGCCAGCAGCTTTGGACAGGTAGAAGCTTTCTTT. Amino acids: CASSFGQVEAFF.

The chain uses TRBV30 and TRBJ2-7; a weak D match, TRBD1 (6 bases). The germline V gene encodes CDR1 GTSNPN and CDR2 SVGIG (reference sequence). V was cut by 5 bases and J by 3 bases, with 14 bases left in between. The CDR3 is made up of 13 amino acids. The CDR3 coding sequence is TGTGCCTGGCAGGGGAGAATTTTCTACGAGCAGTACTTC. It is translated as CAWQGRIFYEQYF.

The chain employs TRBV5-1 and TRBJ2-1; possibly TRBD2 for D (6 bases). V was trimmed by 7 bases and J by 0 bases, leaving 20 bases between them. This CDR3 contains 17 residues. CDR1 SGHRS and CDR2 YFSETQ come from the germline V gene. The CDR3 region is CASYTTGGGSSYNEQFF. CDR3 in DNA: TGCGCCAGCTACACTACAGGTGGGGGGAGCTCCTACAATGAGCAGTTCTTC.

The chain carries TRBV6-5 and TRBJ1-2; 7 nucleotides line up with TRBD1. This CDR3 is built from 14 residues. The V segment lost 8 bases and the J segment 3 bases; nucleotides outside the gene matches: 9. Germline V lookup: CDR1 MNHEY, CDR2 SVGAGI. This CDR3 is CASGYRGGDYGYTF. The CDR3 DNA reads as TGTGCCAGCGGATACAGGGGCGGTGACTATGGCTACACCTTC.

This chain connects TRBV30 to TRBJ2-7, with 7 bases aligning to TRBD2. CDR3 length: 12 amino acids. V dropped 3 bases and J dropped 2; count of bases not matched to a gene: 1. Germline V CDR1 and CDR2: GTSNPN, SVGIG (reference sequence). The CDR3 here is CAWRGRAYEQYF. The CDR3 coding sequence is TGTGCCTGGAGAGGGAGGGCCTACGAGCAGTACTTC.

This sequence joins TRBV27 and TRBJ2-1; D perhaps matches TRBD2 (6 bases). The CDR3 is made up of 17 amino acids. V lost 3 bases and J 4 bases, leaving 19 bases between the germline ends. Germline V lookup: CDR1 MNHEY, CDR2 SMNVEV (reference sequence). CDR3 DNA: TGTGCCAGCAGTTTCAGACTAGTCGGAAGGAGGTACAATGAGCAGTTCTTC. It specifies CASSFRLVGRRYNEQFF.

Points on this clone: One junction end disagrees with the germline gene, perhaps due to a read error. This chain uses TRBV5-4 with TRBJ1-2; TRBD1 might be the D (6 bases). Germline lookup yields CDR1 SGHNT and CDR2 YYREEE (reference sequence). This CDR3 is 12 amino acids long. The CDR3 sequence: CASSRSNRETDF. CDR3 nucleotide sequence: TGTGCCAGCAGCCGCTCAAACAGGGAAACCGACTTC.

This clone is termed medium-sized. This chain joins TRBV4-2 and TRBJ2-7, with TRBD1 as a possible D gene (6 bases). Germline loops: CDR1 LGHNA, CDR2 YNFKEQ. The ends were cut back, 4 bases at V and 4 bases at J, with 14 bases in the middle. This CDR3 has 14 residues. The CDR3 protein is CASSLTSGEYEQYF. CDR3 DNA sequence: TGTGCCAGCAGCCTCACATCAGGGGAATACGAGCAGTACTTC.

The chain links TRBV6-1 to TRBJ2-4; no definite D call. V was trimmed by 3 bases and J by 7 bases, leaving 7 bases between them. The germline CDR1 and CDR2 sequences are MNHNS and SASEGT. The CDR3 extends over 12 amino acids. In DNA form, the CDR3 reads TGTGCCAGCAGTGAGAAAGCGAACATTCAGTACTTC. Its protein product is CASSEKANIQYF.

The chain employs TRBV5-1 and TRBJ2-2; D may be TRBD2 (6 bases). V dropped 2 bases and J dropped 1 base, with 9 bases sitting between them. The germline V gene encodes CDR1 SGHRS and CDR2 YFSETQ. This CDR3 has 15 amino acids. CDR3 residues: CASSFGLQNTGELFF. In DNA form, the CDR3 reads TGCGCCAGCAGCTTCGGACTACAGAACACCGGGGAGCTGTTTTTT.

The rearrangement joins TRBV3-1 (or the pseudogene TRBV3-2) to TRBJ2-7; 8 nucleotides agree with TRBD1. This CDR3 is built from 15 residues. CDR1 and CDR2 (germline): LGHDT, YNNKEL (reference sequence). V trimming: 3 bases; J trimming: 4 bases; junction bases outside the gene matches: 8. The CDR3 protein is CASSHPGYRGYEQYF. Written as DNA, the CDR3 is TGTGCCAGCAGCCACCCCGGGTACAGGGGGTACGAGCAGTACTTC.